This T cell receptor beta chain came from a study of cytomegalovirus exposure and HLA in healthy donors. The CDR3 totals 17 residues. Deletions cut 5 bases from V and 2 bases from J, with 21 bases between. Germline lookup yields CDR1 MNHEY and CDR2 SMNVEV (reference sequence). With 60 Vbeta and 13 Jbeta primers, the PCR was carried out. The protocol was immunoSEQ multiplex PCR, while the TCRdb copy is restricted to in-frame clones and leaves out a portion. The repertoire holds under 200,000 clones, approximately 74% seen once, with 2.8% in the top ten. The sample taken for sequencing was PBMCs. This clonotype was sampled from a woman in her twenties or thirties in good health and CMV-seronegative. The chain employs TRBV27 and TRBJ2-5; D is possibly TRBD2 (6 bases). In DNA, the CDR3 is TGTGCCAGCAGTCCCGGGGCTAGCGCCCCCGTTCAAGAGACCCAGTACTTC. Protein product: CASSPGASAPVQETQYF.